Listed below are T cell receptor beta chains from one sample, sequenced in a study of blood T cell repertoires in COVID-19. Produced via immunoSEQ multiplex PCR; TCRdb's table is partial and in-frame only. The sample lists fewer than 500,000 clones, around 87% occurring once. Input material: PBMCs or T cells enriched from blood (not recorded which). The receptors stem from a man aged 25 to 40 who had recovered from COVID-19. Both conserved end residues are part of each CDR3. A D gene is named only where the DNA matches it firmly. Rows give clone size only sometimes, using once, few, many, or a class for an expanded clone.

CDR3aa: CASSHPPGRGSNTGELFF; CDR3nt: TGCGCCAGCAGCCATCCTCCCGGCCGGGGGTCAAACACCGGGGAGCTGTTTTTT; abundance: NA; d_gene: NA; v_gene: TRBV4-1; j_gene: TRBJ2-2
CDR3aa: CASSYQGQGASGYTF; CDR3nt: TGTGCCAGCAGCTACCAGGGACAGGGGGCGTCTGGCTACACCTTC; abundance: NA; d_gene: TRBD1; v_gene: TRBV3-1/TRBV3-2; j_gene: TRBJ1-2
CDR3aa: CASSSYRGSNEAFF; CDR3nt: TGTGCCAGCAGTTCGTACAGGGGAAGCAATGAAGCTTTCTTT; abundance: NA; d_gene: TRBD1; v_gene: TRBV27; j_gene: TRBJ1-1
CDR3aa: CSGTVGSFSYGYTF; CDR3nt: TGCAGCGGGACCGTGGGGAGTTTTAGCTATGGCTACACCTTC; abundance: NA; d_gene: NA; v_gene: TRBV29-1; j_gene: TRBJ1-2
CDR3aa: CASSLPGGGNSPLHF; CDR3nt: TGTGCCAGCAGCTTGCCGGGGGGAGGAAATTCACCCCTCCACTTT; abundance: NA; d_gene: NA; v_gene: TRBV5-6; j_gene: TRBJ1-6
CDR3aa: CSVGGGATDTQYF; CDR3nt: TGCAGCGTAGGCGGGGGGGCAACAGATACGCAGTATTTT; abundance: NA; d_gene: TRBD2; v_gene: TRBV29-1; j_gene: TRBJ2-3
CDR3aa: CASGGTELYGYTF; CDR3nt: TGTGCTAGTGGCGGGACAGAGCTCTATGGCTACACCTTC; abundance: NA; d_gene: TRBD1; v_gene: TRBV12-5; j_gene: TRBJ1-2
CDR3aa: CASSGRLAGGHETQYF; CDR3nt: TGTGCCAGCAGCGGACGACTAGCGGGGGGGCACGAGACCCAGTACTTC; abundance: NA; d_gene: TRBD2; v_gene: TRBV9; j_gene: TRBJ2-5
CDR3aa: CASSTWATDTQYF; CDR3nt: TGTGCCAGCAGCACCTGGGCAACAGATACGCAGTATTTT; abundance: NA; d_gene: NA; v_gene: TRBV9; j_gene: TRBJ2-3
CDR3aa: CASSESEAGVGYTF; CDR3nt: TGCGCCAGCAGTGAGAGCGAGGCAGGGGTAGGCTACACCTTC; abundance: NA; d_gene: NA; v_gene: TRBV10-2; j_gene: TRBJ1-2
CDR3aa: CASSTGQGGIPLHF; CDR3nt: TGTGCCAGCAGCACCGGGCAGGGCGGTATTCCCCTCCACTTT; abundance: few; d_gene: NA; v_gene: TRBV7-2; j_gene: TRBJ1-6
CDR3aa: CSAGTGRGYEQYF; CDR3nt: TGCAGCGCAGGGACAGGGCGGGGTTACGAGCAGTACTTC; abundance: NA; d_gene: TRBD1; v_gene: TRBV29-1; j_gene: TRBJ2-7
CDR3aa: CAWTRQHSGNTIYF; CDR3nt: TGTGCCTGGACTAGACAGCACTCTGGAAACACCATATATTTT; abundance: NA; d_gene: NA; v_gene: TRBV30; j_gene: TRBJ1-3
CDR3aa: CASSLTGLYTEAFF; CDR3nt: TGTGCCAGTAGTTTGACAGGGCTCTACACTGAAGCTTTCTTT; abundance: NA; d_gene: TRBD1; v_gene: TRBV19; j_gene: TRBJ1-1
CDR3aa: CASSPRSSGGPSYEQYF; CDR3nt: TGTGCCAGCTCACCCCGCTCTAGCGGGGGGCCGTCCTACGAGCAGTACTTC; abundance: NA; d_gene: TRBD2; v_gene: TRBV18; j_gene: TRBJ2-7
CDR3aa: CASSQERTANYGYTF; CDR3nt: TGCGCCAGCAGCCAAGAGCGGACAGCTAACTATGGCTACACCTTC; abundance: NA; d_gene: NA; v_gene: TRBV4-1; j_gene: TRBJ1-2
CDR3aa: CAWLRDRGLAGERSSYEQYF; CDR3nt: TGTGCCTGGCTTAGGGACAGAGGACTAGCGGGGGAGAGGAGCTCCTACGAGCAGTACTTC; abundance: NA; d_gene: TRBD2; v_gene: TRBV30; j_gene: TRBJ2-7
CDR3aa: CASSFSFGEAFF; CDR3nt: TGTGCCAGCAGTTTTAGTTTCGGGGAAGCTTTCTTT; abundance: NA; d_gene: NA; v_gene: TRBV12-3/TRBV12-4; j_gene: TRBJ1-1
CDR3aa: CASSIERGRRTGELFF; CDR3nt: TGTGCCAGTAGTATTGAAAGGGGGCGTCGAACCGGGGAGCTGTTTTTT; abundance: NA; d_gene: TRBD1; v_gene: TRBV19; j_gene: TRBJ2-2
CDR3aa: CASSFGTGSTEAFF; CDR3nt: TGTGCCAGCAGTTTTGGGACAGGGAGCACTGAAGCTTTCTTT; abundance: NA; d_gene: TRBD1; v_gene: TRBV27; j_gene: TRBJ1-1
CDR3aa: CAISDTGAYNEQFF; CDR3nt: TGTGCCATCAGTGATACAGGGGCCTACAATGAGCAGTTCTTC; abundance: NA; d_gene: TRBD1; v_gene: TRBV10-3; j_gene: TRBJ2-1
CDR3aa: CASSPEGPKAFF; CDR3nt: TGTGCCAGCTCACCAGAGGGCCCTAAAGCTTTCTTT; abundance: NA; d_gene: NA; v_gene: TRBV18; j_gene: TRBJ1-1